The rows below give T cell receptor beta chains drawn from one sample of a study of neurological immune-mediated disorders. TCRdb reprocessed the 5' RACE reads via MiXCR and lists one record per CDR3 protein. The table lists about 84,000 distinct CDR3 sequences, 9% to 12% of them singletons. Input material: PBMCs. The receptors stem from a man aged 35 to 55 in good health. The CDR3 runs from the conserved cysteine through the conserved F or W. The order of the fields is D gene, clone size, J gene, V gene, CDR3 DNA, CDR3 protein. D genes are given only for firm matches. Size tells how often a clone was seen (once, few, many) or the class of an expanded clone, and some rows leave it out.

TRBD1 | many | TRBJ1-2 | TRBV6-5 | TGTGCCAGCAGTTACTCCGGGACAGTGATATATGGCTACACCTTC | CASSYSGTVIYGYTF
- | many | TRBJ2-3 | TRBV7-2 | TGTGCCAGCAGCTTAGCCTCTACTAGCACAGATACGCAGTATTTT | CASSLASTSTDTQYF
- | many | TRBJ1-2 | TRBV29-1 | TGCAGCGTTGGAACAGCCACCTATGGCTACACCTTC | CSVGTATYGYTF
- | many | TRBJ2-6 | TRBV12-3/TRBV12-4 | TGTGCCAGCACCCGGGTTGTCTCTGGGGCCAACGTCCTGACTTTC | CASTRVVSGANVLTF
- | many | TRBJ2-3 | TRBV20-1 | TGCAGTGCTGGGGACCCCGACACAGATACGCAGTATTTT | CSAGDPDTDTQYF
- | many | TRBJ2-7 | TRBV27 | TGTGCCAGCAGCCCCGTGATTAGCGGTTACGAGCAGTACTTC | CASSPVISGYEQYF
- | many | TRBJ1-1 | TRBV29-1 | TGCAGCGTCAGAGGCACTGAAGCTTTCTTT | CSVRGTEAFF
- | many | TRBJ2-3 | TRBV6-6 | TGTGCCAGCAGCGCGGCGACGGGTACAGATACGCAGTATTTT | CASSAATGTDTQYF
- | many | TRBJ2-7 | TRBV5-1 | TGCGCCAGCAGCTTGGACAGCCTCTCCTACGAGCAGTACTTC | CASSLDSLSYEQYF
TRBD1 | many | TRBJ2-7 | TRBV2 | TGTGCCAGCAAGGAGGTTGGACAGGGGTACGAGCAGTACTTC | CASKEVGQGYEQYF
- | many | TRBJ2-7 | TRBV29-1 | TGCAGCGTTGCACAGGGAGATTACGAGCAGTACTTC | CSVAQGDYEQYF
- | many | TRBJ1-5 | TRBV5-1 | TGCGCCAGCAGCTTGGGGACAGAAAATCAGCCCCAGCATTTT | CASSLGTENQPQHF
- | - | TRBJ2-6 | TRBV4-2 | TGTGCCAGCAGCCAAGATCTTATAACCCCGGCGCTTTTTACTGGGGCCAACGTCCTGACGTTC | CASSQDLITPALFTGANVLTF
TRBD1 | - | TRBJ1-1 | TRBV19 | TGTGCCAGTAGTATAACAGGGGGGACTGAAGCTTTCTTT | CASSITGGTEAFF
- | - | TRBJ2-7 | TRBV7-9 | TGTGCCAGCAGCTTAGATCGAGTCAGTAGGGAATCGCAGTACTTC | CASSLDRVSRESQYF
- | many | TRBJ2-5 | TRBV7-7 | TGTGCCAGCAGCAAAAGGAGGGGACAGCCCCAAGAGACCCAGTACTTC | CASSKRRGQPQETQYF
- | many | TRBJ2-1 | TRBV5-1 | TGCGCCAGCAGCTTGGGCCCGTCCTCACTCGATCAGTTCTTC | CASSLGPSSLDQFF
- | - | TRBJ1-1 | TRBV12-5 | TGTGCTAGTGGTTTCGGGCGGGGGCGTCCTTCCCTGAACACTGAAGCTTTCTTT | CASGFGRGRPSLNTEAFF
TRBD2 | many | TRBJ2-2 | TRBV12-3/TRBV12-4 | TGTGCCAGCAGTAAGCGGGGGGGGCTACACACCGGGGAGCTGTTTTTT | CASSKRGGLHTGELFF
- | many | TRBJ1-6 | TRBV20-1 | TGCAGTGCTCCGCCTGGGCGGGGGCCGTCGGCTTCACCCCTCCACTTT | CSAPPGRGPSASPLHF
TRBD2 | many | TRBJ2-2 | TRBV7-6 | TGTGCCAGCAGCCCGCTGACTAGCCTAAACACCGGGGAGCTGTTTTTT | CASSPLTSLNTGELFF
- | many | TRBJ2-3 | TRBV20-1 | TGCAGTGGCTTTACTGGGGCGGGCCCGGCCACAGATACGCAGTATTTT | CSGFTGAGPATDTQYF
- | many | TRBJ2-7 | TRBV7-2 | TGTGCCAGCAGCCCCCGGCTAGCTTCCTACGAGCAGTACTTC | CASSPRLASYEQYF
- | many | TRBJ1-2 | TRBV5-5 | TGTGCCAGCAGCGAGGACTTTACTAACTATGGCTACACCTTC | CASSEDFTNYGYTF
- | many | TRBJ2-3 | TRBV7-9 | TGTGCCAGCAGCCCCCGTTGGACGGCTAGCACAGATACGCAGTATTTT | CASSPRWTASTDTQYF
- | many | TRBJ2-5 | TRBV10-3 | TGTGCCATCAGTGAGGCAGAGACCCAGTACTTC | CAISEAETQYF
- | many | TRBJ1-1 | TRBV20-1 | TGCAGTGCTAGAGAGGGGGGGCTAGCTTTCTTT | CSAREGGLAFF
- | many | TRBJ2-1 | TRBV14 | TGTGCCAGCAGCCAAGATCTTGGGCTAGCAGGCAATATTGAGCAGTTCTTC | CASSQDLGLAGNIEQFF
- | many | TRBJ2-1 | TRBV28 | TGTGCCAGCAGTACCCCCGGGACAACCTACAATGAGCAGTTCTTC | CASSTPGTTYNEQFF
- | many | TRBJ2-7 | TRBV12-3/TRBV12-4 | TGTGCCAGCAGTTTACAGGGCCCCTACGAGCAGTACTTC | CASSLQGPYEQYF
- | many | TRBJ2-7 | TRBV20-1 | TGCAGTGCTAGCTGGGGCCTTGGTTCCCAGCAGTACTTC | CSASWGLGSQQYF
- | many | TRBJ1-1 | TRBV20-1 | TGCAGTGCTAGGGACTACGGGAAAACTGAAGCTTTCTTT | CSARDYGKTEAFF
- | many | TRBJ2-3 | TRBV14 | TGTGCCAGCAATCATTCGGGGACGCAGTATTTT | CASNHSGTQYF
TRBD2 | many | TRBJ2-3 | TRBV3-1 | TGTGCCAGCAGCCGAATAGCGGGGAGCACAGATACGCAGTATTTT | CASSRIAGSTDTQYF
- | many | TRBJ2-5 | TRBV18 | TGTGCCAGCTCACCATCTCCACTATTGGAGACCCAGTACTTC | CASSPSPLLETQYF
TRBD2 | many | TRBJ2-3 | TRBV20-1 | TGCAGTGCTAGAGCCACCGGGACTAGCGGAGATACGCAGTATTTT | CSARATGTSGDTQYF